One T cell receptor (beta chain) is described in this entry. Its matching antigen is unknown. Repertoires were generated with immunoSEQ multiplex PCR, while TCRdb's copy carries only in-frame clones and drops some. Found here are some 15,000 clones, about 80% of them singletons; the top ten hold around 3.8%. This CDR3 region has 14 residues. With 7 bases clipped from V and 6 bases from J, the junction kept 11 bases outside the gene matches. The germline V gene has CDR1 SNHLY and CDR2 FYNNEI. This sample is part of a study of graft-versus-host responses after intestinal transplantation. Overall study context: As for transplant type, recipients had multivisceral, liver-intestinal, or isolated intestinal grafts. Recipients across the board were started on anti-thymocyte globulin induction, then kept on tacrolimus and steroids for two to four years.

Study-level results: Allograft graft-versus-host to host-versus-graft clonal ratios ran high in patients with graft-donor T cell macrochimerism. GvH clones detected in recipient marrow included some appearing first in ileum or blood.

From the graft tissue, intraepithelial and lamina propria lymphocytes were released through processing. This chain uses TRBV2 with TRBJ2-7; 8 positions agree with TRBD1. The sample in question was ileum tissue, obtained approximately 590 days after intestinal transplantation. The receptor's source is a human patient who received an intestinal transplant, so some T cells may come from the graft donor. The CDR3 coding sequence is TGTGCCAGCACTTTGGGACAGGTGCGTGGCGAGCAGTACTTC. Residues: CASTLGQVRGEQYF.